This paragraph covers one T cell receptor beta chain sequence. Its antigen is unknown. Profiling relied on immunoSEQ multiplex PCR, and the TCRdb table lists in-frame clones only, not all of them. The data show some 110,000 clones, with about 87% seen just once and about 2% held by the top ten. Per germline, CDR1 MGHRA and CDR2 YSYEKL. Trimming pared 2 bases from V and 7 bases from J, leaving 18 bases between. This CDR3 has 16 residues. These data are taken from a study of cytomegalovirus exposure and HLA in healthy donors. As for the study in general: The same platform used for the approximately 700 first-cohort repertoires was also used for the 120 or so validation repertoires, as a later analysis reported.

Notes on the study in general: The classifier reportedly diagnosed cytomegalovirus status with high sensitivity and specificity. Most TCR sequences showed up rarely, but some public TCRs showed up in many donors. Cytomegalovirus-associated TCR beta chains were listed, numbering some 150.

The receptor was isolated from a woman between 18 and 30 years old in good health and CMV-seropositive. Sequencing was done on a sample of PBMCs. V gene TRBV4-1 combines with J gene TRBJ1-3, with D unclear. Written as DNA, the CDR3 is TGCGCCAGCAGCCAAAGCCATAGTTCCGGGGAGAACACCATATATTTT. The encoded protein is CASSQSHSSGENTIYF.